Presented here are 30 T cell receptor beta chains from one specimen sequenced in a study of Graves' ophthalmopathy and Graves' hyperthyroidism. The TCR beta CDR3 regions underwent amplification from RNA transcripts. First-round RT-PCR relied on HTBI primers, and a second-round multiplex PCR came next. TCRdb independently ran MiXCR on the multiplex PCR reads; one entry per CDR3 protein. The sample has roughly 500,000 distinct CDR3 sequences; around 15% are singletons. Sequenced input: blood. These receptors were obtained from a woman aged 30 to 39 with Graves' ophthalmopathy.

This clonotype was recorded at least ten times. The J gene is TRBJ2-5, the V gene TRBV28, with 7 positions matching TRBD2. V gave up 7 bases and J gave up 3 bases; unmatched junction bases: 11. The CDR3 is made up of 15 amino acids. CDR1 and CDR2 (germline): MDHEN, SYDVKM. CDR3 in amino acids: CASTPWGGKEETQYF. The CDR3 coding sequence is TGTGCCAGCACCCCATGGGGGGGTAAGGAAGAGACCCAGTACTTC.

This clonotype was counted at least ten times. V and J are TRBV15 and TRBJ1-5, with D tentatively TRBD1 (5 bases). In germline, CDR1 is LNHNV, CDR2 YYDKDF (reference sequence). The germline V and J ends were trimmed by 4 bases and 11 bases, with 12 bases remaining between them. This CDR3 spans 12 amino acids. DNA for the CDR3: TGTGCCACCAGCATTACCGGGGGAGCCCAGCATTTT. Its translation is CATSITGGAQHF.

A remark on this clonotype: A much larger clone differs from this one at a single base, so this may be a read error. The conserved phenylalanine or tryptophan is not found at the CDR3 terminus, so this likely reflects a read error. The chain uses TRBV30 and TRBJ1-5; perhaps TRBD1 as D (6 bases). The germline gives CDR1 GTSNPN, CDR2 SVGIG (reference sequence). The CDR3 sequence is 13 residues long. V gave up 6 bases and J gave up 0 bases, with 9 bases separating them. The CDR3 DNA reads as TGTGCCTGTCAACAGGGTAGCAATCAGCCCCAGCATGTT. It is translated as CACQQGSNQPQHV.

This clonotype was seen many times. The CDR3 region is CASSFRTEGAYEQYF. The CDR3 bases are TGTGCCAGCAGCTTCCGGACAGAGGGAGCCTACGAGCAGTACTTC. The chain joins TRBV28 to TRBJ2-7, with D possibly matching TRBD1 (6 bases). V gave up 6 bases and J gave up 2 bases, with 17 bases separating them. CDR3 length: 15 amino acids. CDR1 and CDR2 (germline): MDHEN, SYDVKM.

Only a few counts were recorded for this clonotype. The chain combines TRBV12-3 or TRBV12-4 with TRBJ2-7; possibly TRBD1 or TRBD2 for D (6 bases each). Trimming took 3 bases from V and 7 from J, leaving 16 bases between them. This CDR3 spans 14 amino acids. CDR3 sequence (DNA): TGTGCCAGCAGTTTGGGGACGGGGGCAGGAGAGCAGTACTTC. This codes for CASSLGTGAGEQYF.

There are a few counts of this clonotype. The chain employs TRBV24-1 and TRBJ2-3, with 7 bases fitting TRBD2. This CDR3 comprises 16 residues. Germline V CDR1 and CDR2: KGHDR, SFDVKD. The V segment lost 4 bases and the J segment 4 bases; nucleotides outside the gene matches: 10. CDR3 sequence: CATSDPAGGSSDTQYF. The CDR3 region has the DNA TGTGCCACCAGTGACCCCGCTGGCGGGAGCTCAGATACGCAGTATTTT.

This clonotype was recorded many times. The chain joins TRBV28 to TRBJ2-7; D is possibly TRBD1 (6 bases). Germline V CDR1 and CDR2: MDHEN, SYDVKM. Trimming shortened V by 6 bases and J by 7 bases, and 22 bases separated the two germline ends. The CDR3 has 15 residues. CDR3 sequence (DNA): TGTGCCAGCAGCCCAGGGGCGTACCCCATAGGGGAGCAGTACTTC. It is translated as CASSPGAYPIGEQYF.

This clonotype was counted at least ten times. The chain carries TRBV12-3 or TRBV12-4 and TRBJ1-5; 7 bases are a match to TRBD1. V was pared by 1 base and J by 3 bases, with 3 bases of the junction left unmatched. The CDR3 sequence is 15 residues long. For the CDR3, the DNA is TGTGCCAGCAGTTTAGGGGACAGTGCCAATCAGCCCCAGCATTTT. It translates to CASSLGDSANQPQHF.

The chain uses TRBV30 and TRBJ1-1; D is unclear. Trimming removed 2 bases from V and 6 bases from J, with 7 bases in between. In germline, CDR1 is GTSNPN, CDR2 SVGIG (reference sequence). The CDR3 consists of 11 residues. The CDR3 here is CAWSQVAEAFF. The CDR3 nucleotides read TGTGCCTGGAGTCAGGTAGCTGAAGCTTTCTTT.

This clonotype came up many times. The genes are TRBV12-3 or TRBV12-4 and TRBJ1-1; no reliable D call. Trimming cost V 3 bases and J 3 bases, with 8 bases left between them. The CDR3 covers 13 residues. This CDR3 is CASSFQVYTEAFF. DNA of the CDR3: TGTGCCAGCAGTTTTCAGGTTTACACTGAAGCTTTCTTT.

Many counts were recorded for this clonotype. This chain uses TRBV11-2 with TRBJ1-4, with 8 nucleotides matching TRBD1. Germline V gene lookup returns CDR1 SGHAT and CDR2 FQNNGV. V dropped 3 bases and J dropped 7; count of bases not matched to a gene: 7. The CDR3 sequence is 15 residues long. The CDR3 loop reads CASSFRGQGSEKLFF. CDR3 in DNA: TGTGCCAGCAGCTTCCGAGGACAGGGCAGTGAAAAACTGTTTTTT.

This clonotype has a count of ten or more. J is TRBJ2-5 and V is TRBV18; possibly TRBD2 for D (6 bases). Germline V gene sequence: CDR1 KGHSH, CDR2 LQKENI. The CDR3 extends over 16 amino acids. V dropped 3 bases and J dropped 3 bases, with 17 bases sitting between them. The CDR3 DNA is TGTGCCAGCTCACCCAGTGGGGGGATCCGTGAAGAGACCCAGTACTTC. Its protein is CASSPSGGIREETQYF.

Concerning this clonotype itself: A read error is possible here, since a much larger clone lies one base away. This chain links TRBV20-1 with TRBJ2-5, with 7 bases fitting TRBD1. The CDR3 sequence is 14 residues long. J was trimmed by 10 bases and V by 8 bases; bases with no gene match: 19. Per germline, CDR1 DFQATT and CDR2 SNEGSKA (reference sequence). CDR3: CSSGTDFPRGIQYF. The CDR3 DNA follows: TGCAGTTCCGGGACAGACTTCCCACGGGGAATCCAGTACTTC.

In this sample, this clonotype turned up many times. The chain carries TRBV30 and TRBJ1-2; 10 bases map to TRBD1. Germline CDR1 and CDR2: GTSNPN and SVGIG (reference sequence). V was pared by 0 bases and J by 3 bases, with 4 bases of the junction left unmatched. This CDR3 is built from 15 residues. CDR3 region: CAWSVRGTGDYGYTF. The CDR3 nucleotides are TGTGCCTGGAGTGTAAGGGGGACAGGGGACTATGGCTACACCTTC.

At least ten counts were recorded for this clonotype. The chain carries TRBV24-1 and TRBJ2-2; D assignment may be TRBD1 or TRBD2 (5 bases each). The CDR3 runs to 14 residues. Germline CDR1 KGHDR, CDR2 SFDVKD. V lost 5 bases, J lost 7 bases, and 13 bases lay in between. The CDR3: CATSGLKRGGELFF. CDR3 in DNA: TGTGCCACCAGTGGGTTGAAGAGGGGCGGGGAGCTGTTTTTT.

The CDR3 loop reads CASSQDQEAYSYGYTF. The CDR3 DNA follows: TGCGCCAGCAGCCAAGATCAGGAAGCCTATTCCTATGGCTACACCTTC. The gene calls are TRBV4-1 and TRBJ1-2; D gene ambiguous. The CDR3 extends over 16 amino acids. V lost 0 bases to trimming and J lost 4 bases, with 15 bases between them. The germline CDR1 and CDR2 sequences are MGHRA and YSYEKL.

This clonotype was detected a few times. The chain combines TRBV12-3 or TRBV12-4 with TRBJ2-7, with D possibly being TRBD1 (6 bases). V was shortened by 3 bases and J by 3 bases, with 15 bases between the two germline ends. CDR3 length: 15 amino acids. The CDR3 here is CASSLFPGALYEQYF. For the CDR3, the DNA is TGTGCCAGCAGTTTGTTTCCAGGGGCCCTCTACGAGCAGTACTTC.

The table lists this clonotype with many counts. The rearrangement joins TRBV20-1 to TRBJ1-3; D unresolved. There are 16 residues in the CDR3. The V end lost 0 bases, the J end lost 2 bases, and 14 bases lay between the germline ends. Germline loops: CDR1 DFQATT, CDR2 SNEGSKA (reference sequence). The CDR3: CSARDGGGHAGNTIYF. The DNA of the CDR3 is TGCAGTGCTAGAGATGGTGGAGGGCATGCTGGAAACACCATATATTTT.

The chain joins TRBV25-1 to TRBJ2-5; TRBD2 aligns across 13 bases. V lost 5 bases to trimming and J lost 6 bases; unmatched junction nucleotides: 6. CDR1 is MGHDK, CDR2 SYGVNS, per germline. This CDR3 region has 15 residues. The DNA of the CDR3 is TGTGCCAGCAGTCCTAGACTAGCGGGGGGAAAGACCCAGTACTTC. It yields the protein CASSPRLAGGKTQYF.

This clonotype was seen ten or more times. The V call is TRBV12-5, the J call TRBJ2-2; 16 bases fit TRBD2. Germline trimming cut 7 bases from V and 0 bases from J; bases unmatched to any gene: 5. CDR1 is LGHNT, CDR2 FRNRAP, per germline. The CDR3 is 18 residues long. The CDR3 protein is CASASGLAGGSNTGELFF. Written as DNA, the CDR3 is TGTGCTAGTGCCTCGGGACTAGCGGGAGGGTCGAACACCGGGGAGCTGTTTTTT.

This clonotype showed up many times. The chain employs TRBV29-1 and TRBJ2-7, with TRBD1 matching over 8 bases. The CDR3 contains 13 residues. Germline trimming cut 3 bases from V and 6 bases from J; bases unmatched to any gene: 7. Germline CDR1 SQVTM, CDR2 ANQGSEA. The CDR3 reads CSVERTGPGEQYF. CDR3 DNA sequence: TGCAGCGTTGAGAGGACAGGGCCTGGCGAGCAGTACTTC.

The V call is TRBV5-1, the J call TRBJ2-5; D not resolved. This CDR3 spans 14 amino acids. Germline-derived CDR1 and CDR2 are SGHRS and YFSETQ. The germline V and J ends were trimmed by 1 base and 5 bases, with 12 bases remaining between them. CDR3 bases: TGCGCCAGCAGCTTGATGGGCGATAGGGAGACCCAGTACTTC. Its protein is CASSLMGDRETQYF.

As regards this clonotype: This may stem from a read error, because a much larger clone lies one nucleotide away. V gene TRBV28 combines with J gene TRBJ1-2, with no clear D. V gave up 2 bases and J gave up 4 bases, with 5 bases separating them. The CDR3 contains 12 residues. Germline lookup yields CDR1 MDHEN and CDR2 SYDVKM. The chain's CDR3 is CASSLPTYGYTF. The CDR3 coding sequence is TGTGCCAGCAGTTTACCGACCTATGGCTACACCTTC.

This clonotype was recorded at least ten times. The genes are TRBV9 and TRBJ2-7; TRBD2 matches 9 bases. The V and J ends lost 0 bases and 7 bases, in that order; junction bases with no gene match: 11. Germline V gene lookup returns CDR1 SGDLS and CDR2 YYNGEE. This CDR3 has 16 residues. For the CDR3, the DNA is TGTGCCAGCAGCGTAGTAGACCAGCGGGAGGTAGGAGAGCAGTACTTC. It is translated as CASSVVDQREVGEQYF. Complete variable domain (other parts from reference TRBV9 and TRBJ2-7): DSGVTQTPKHLITATGQRVTLRCSPRSGDLSVYWYQQSLDQGLQFLIQYYNGEERAKGNILERFSAQQFPDLHSELNLSSLELGDSALYFCASSVVDQREVGEQYFGPGTRLTVT.

This chain links TRBV11-2 with TRBJ2-3; D not certain. The CDR3 has 16 residues. The germline gives CDR1 SGHAT, CDR2 FQNNGV. V was pared by 5 bases and J by 4 bases, with 19 bases between. This CDR3 reads CASSLRTNPRSDTQYF. In DNA, the CDR3 is TGTGCCAGCAGCCTCAGGACCAACCCCCGCTCAGATACGCAGTATTTT.

The rearrangement uses TRBV20-1 and TRBJ2-7, with 8 positions matching TRBD2. The CDR3 extends over 16 amino acids. Germline CDR1 reads DFQATT; CDR2 reads SNEGSKA (reference sequence). V shed 0 bases, J shed 4 bases, and the junction held 11 bases outside the gene matches. The CDR3 DNA follows: TGCAGTGCTAGAGACGTAGGTTTAGCGGGATCTTACGAGCAGTACTTC. Protein sequence: CSARDVGLAGSYEQYF.

V and J are TRBV7-9 and TRBJ2-5; tentatively, D is TRBD2 (7 bases). Trimming stripped 1 base from V and 5 bases from J, with 14 bases between. Germline CDR1 and CDR2: SEHNR and FQNEAQ (reference sequence). The CDR3 has 15 amino acids. CDR3 amino acids: CASSLVRGAGETQYF. The CDR3 nucleotides are TGTGCCAGCAGCTTAGTTCGGGGGGCCGGTGAGACCCAGTACTTC.

This CDR3 is CASSESQATGELFF. The CDR3 DNA follows: TGTGCCAGCAGTGAATCACAAGCGACCGGGGAGCTGTTTTTT. This chain uses TRBV25-1 with TRBJ2-2; no clear D gene. Germline CDR1 MGHDK, CDR2 SYGVNS. The length of the CDR3 is 14 residues. Trimming pared 1 base from V and 5 bases from J, leaving 8 bases between.

This clonotype was counted ten times or more. The chain combines TRBV6-1 with TRBJ1-1, with D perhaps matching TRBD1 (6 bases). The CDR3 has 15 amino acids. The V and J ends lost 1 base and 3 bases respectively, with 12 bases between them. Germline V gives CDR1 MNHNS, CDR2 SASEGT. CDR3 sequence reads: CASSEVAGAYTEAFF. CDR3 coding DNA: TGTGCCAGCAGTGAAGTGGCAGGGGCGTACACTGAAGCTTTCTTT.

This clonotype was seen more than once but under ten times. For the CDR3, the DNA is TGTGCCAGCAGCCGAATACAGGGGCCTTCCTCTATTGGCTACACCTTC. Its translation: CASSRIQGPSSIGYTF. This chain links TRBV6-1 with TRBJ1-2, with 7 bases matching TRBD1. CDR3 length: 16 amino acids. Germline-derived CDR1 and CDR2 are MNHNS and SASEGT. J was trimmed by 7 bases and V by 6 bases; bases with no gene match: 17.